This T cell receptor beta chain appears in the sequencing data of a study of metastatic and nonmetastatic thyroid tumors. Overall study: Across peripheral blood and tumor or nodule tissue samples taken from malignant and benign thyroid patients, the repertoires were compared with one another. Study observations and caveats: Compared with benign nodules, malignant thyroid tumors were reported to have significantly higher TCR beta diversity in both blood and tumor.

The CDR3 sequence is 14 residues long. Germline trimming cut 8 bases from V and 11 bases from J; bases unmatched to any gene: 10. Germline values: CDR1 MNHNS, CDR2 SASEGT. Per the original data handling: It was from CDR3 differences across clinicopathological groups that a distant-metastasis classifier for papillary thyroid cancer was built. TCRdb re-analyzed the PCR reads through MiXCR. The V and J calls and clone size come from TCRdb's table, not from the authors' own analysis. Altogether about 25,000 clones are present, 22% being singletons, with the ten largest covering 6% to 9.5%. This clone is termed medium-sized. The target antigen is unknown. There were no patients who had received any treatment before thyroid surgery.

This TCR was sampled from a female donor with papillary thyroid cancer or a benign thyroid nodule (not recorded which). Some clones in this sample may be carry-over from other donors' samples. V is TRBV6-1 and J is TRBJ1-6, with 9 positions matching TRBD1. Sequenced input: blood. As DNA, the CDR3 is TGTGCCAGCCGAACCGGGGACAGGGTAGCACCCCTCCACTTT. Its translation: CASRTGDRVAPLHF.